These 8 T cell receptor beta chains share one sample of origin, sequenced in a study of T cell responses to AZD1222 COVID-19 vaccine. Using immunoSEQ multiplex PCR, the repertoire was profiled, and TCRdb retains in-frame clones only, with some absent. The sample contains about 66,000 clones, approximately 84% of which appear only once. The sample here was peripheral blood, taken on day 0 of AZD1222 vaccination. These receptors originate from an adult in good health.

This clone appeared a few times. The genes are TRBV28 and TRBJ1-4, with D possibly TRBD1 on 5 matching bases. Germline loops: CDR1 MDHEN, CDR2 SYDVKM. CDR3 length: 17 amino acids. V was cut by 2 bases and J by 7 bases, with 20 bases left in between. The CDR3 DNA follows: TGTGCCAGCAGTTTAGTAGGGGAAGTGGTGTCTCTTGAAAAACTGTTTTTT. It yields the protein CASSLVGEVVSLEKLFF.

This clone has more than one count but fewer than ten. The CDR3 nucleotides read TGTGCCAGCAGTTTAACCCCCCCCTGGTACTACGAGCAGTACTTC. Protein product: CASSLTPPWYYEQYF. V and J are TRBV27 and TRBJ2-7; no clear D gene. The CDR3 length is 15 residues. Per germline, CDR1 MNHEY and CDR2 SMNVEV (reference sequence). V lost 2 bases, J lost 3 bases, and 14 bases lay in between.

This rearrangement joins TRBV30 to TRBJ2-1; possible D gene TRBD2, 6 bases. The CDR3 sequence is 16 residues long. CDR1 GTSNPN and CDR2 SVGIG come from the germline V gene (reference sequence). V was cut by 2 bases and J by 6 bases, with 20 bases left in between. Written as DNA, the CDR3 is TGTGCCTGGAGTTTCGGTCCGGGAGAGCTAGGCAATGAGCAGTTCTTC. This encodes CAWSFGPGELGNEQFF.

This chain connects TRBV6-1 to TRBJ2-7; no firm D call. The germline CDR1 and CDR2 sequences are MNHNS and SASEGT. Trimming took 2 bases from V and 3 from J, leaving 14 bases between them. The CDR3 totals 15 residues. In DNA, the CDR3 is TGTGCCAGCAGTGAAACCCTCACCTCCGTCTACGAGCAGTACTTC. Encoded protein: CASSETLTSVYEQYF.

The chain links TRBV18 to TRBJ1-2; D remains ambiguous. The ends were cut back, 3 bases at V and 0 bases at J, with 11 bases in the middle. The CDR3 contains 15 residues. Germline V gene lookup returns CDR1 KGHSH and CDR2 LQKENI. CDR3 DNA sequence: TGTGCCAGCTCACCGAGTGTACAGACTAACTATGGCTACACCTTC. Its protein is CASSPSVQTNYGYTF. The full variable domain, completed using reference TRBV18 and TRBJ1-2, is NAGVMQNPRHLVRRRGQEARLRCSPMKGHSHVYWYRQLPEEGLKFMVYLQKENIIDESGMPKERFSAEFPKEGPSILRIQQVVRGDSAAYFCASSPSVQTNYGYTFGSGTRLTVV.

The chain couples TRBV4-2 to TRBJ1-3, with 9 bases lining up with TRBD1. Germline V CDR1 and CDR2: LGHNA, YNFKEQ. The CDR3 is 18 residues long. V lost 0 bases, J lost 3 bases, and 9 bases stayed unmatched. For the CDR3, the DNA is TGTGCCAGCAGCCAAGATTTAGGGGACAGGGCGCGTGGAAACACCATATATTTT. It is translated as CASSQDLGDRARGNTIYF.

The chain combines TRBV13 with TRBJ2-1; tentative D call: TRBD2 (7 bases). The germline V and J ends were trimmed by 1 base and 0 bases, with 10 bases remaining between them. The length of the CDR3 is 16 residues. Germline CDR1 reads PRHDT; CDR2 reads FYEKMQ (reference sequence). CDR3 DNA sequence: TGTGCCAGCAGCTTAGATGGGGGGGCCTCCTACAATGAGCAGTTCTTC. This gives the protein CASSLDGGASYNEQFF.

V and J are TRBV5-1 and TRBJ1-2, with TRBD1 identical over 9 bases. The germline V gene has CDR1 SGHRS and CDR2 YFSETQ. The V gene end was trimmed by 4 bases and the J gene end by 8 bases; junction bases not matched to a gene: 6. The CDR3 is made up of 13 amino acids. DNA of the CDR3: TGCGCCAGCAGCCCGACAGGGGGACACGGCTACACCTTC. This translates into CASSPTGGHGYTF.